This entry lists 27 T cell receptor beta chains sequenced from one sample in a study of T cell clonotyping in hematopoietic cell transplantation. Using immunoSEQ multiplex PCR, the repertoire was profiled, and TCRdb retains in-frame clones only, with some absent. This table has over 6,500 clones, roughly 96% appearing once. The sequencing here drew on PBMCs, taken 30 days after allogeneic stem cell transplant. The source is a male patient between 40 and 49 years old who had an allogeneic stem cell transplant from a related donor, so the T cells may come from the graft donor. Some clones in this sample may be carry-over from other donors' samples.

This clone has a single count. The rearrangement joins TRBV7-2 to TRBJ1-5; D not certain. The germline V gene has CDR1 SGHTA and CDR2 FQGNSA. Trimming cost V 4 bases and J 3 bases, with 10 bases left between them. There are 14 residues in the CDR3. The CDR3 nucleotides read TGTGCCAGCAGCTCCAGTCGCCCCAATCAGCCCCAGCATTTT. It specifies CASSSSRPNQPQHF.

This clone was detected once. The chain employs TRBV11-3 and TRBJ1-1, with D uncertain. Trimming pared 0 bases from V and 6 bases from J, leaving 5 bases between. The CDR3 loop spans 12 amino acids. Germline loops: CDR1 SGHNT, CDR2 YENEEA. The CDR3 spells CASSLDRPEAFF. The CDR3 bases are TGTGCCAGCAGCTTAGATCGCCCTGAAGCTTTCTTT.

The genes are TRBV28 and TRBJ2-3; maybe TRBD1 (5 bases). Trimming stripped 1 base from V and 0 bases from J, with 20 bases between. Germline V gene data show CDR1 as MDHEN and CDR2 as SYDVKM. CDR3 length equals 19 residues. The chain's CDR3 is CASSLFGRVGQASTDTQYF. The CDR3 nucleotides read TGTGCCAGCAGTTTATTCGGCAGGGTGGGGCAGGCAAGCACAGATACGCAGTATTTT.

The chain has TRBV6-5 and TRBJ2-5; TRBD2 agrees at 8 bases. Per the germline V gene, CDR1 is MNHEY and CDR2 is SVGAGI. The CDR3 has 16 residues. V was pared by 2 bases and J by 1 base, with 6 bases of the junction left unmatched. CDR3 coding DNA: TGTGCCAGCAGTTACAAGGCCGGGGGGGGCCAAGAGACCCAGTACTTC. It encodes CASSYKAGGGQETQYF.

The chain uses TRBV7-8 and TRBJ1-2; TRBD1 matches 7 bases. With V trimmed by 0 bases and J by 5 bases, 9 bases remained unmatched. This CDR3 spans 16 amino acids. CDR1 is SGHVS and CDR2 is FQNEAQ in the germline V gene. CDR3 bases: TGTGCCAGCAGCTTAGCGAGGACAGGCGGGGGGTATGGCTACACCTTC. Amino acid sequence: CASSLARTGGGYGYTF. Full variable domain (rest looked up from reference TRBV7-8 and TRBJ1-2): GAGVSQSPRYKVAKRGQDVALRCDPISGHVSLFWYQQALGQGPEFLTYFQNEAQLDKSGLPSDRFFAERPEGSVSTLKIQRTQQEDSAVYLCASSLARTGGGYGYTFGSGTRLTVV.

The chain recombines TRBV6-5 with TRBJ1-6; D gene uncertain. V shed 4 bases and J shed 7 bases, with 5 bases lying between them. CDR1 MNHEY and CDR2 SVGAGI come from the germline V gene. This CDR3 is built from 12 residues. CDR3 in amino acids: CASSWKNSPLHF. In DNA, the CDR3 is TGTGCCAGCAGTTGGAAGAATTCACCCCTCCACTTT.

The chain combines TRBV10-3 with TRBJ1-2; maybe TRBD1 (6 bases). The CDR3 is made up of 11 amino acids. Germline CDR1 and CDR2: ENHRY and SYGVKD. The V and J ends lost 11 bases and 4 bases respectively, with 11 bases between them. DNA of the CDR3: TGTGCCTGCAGGGGTATCTATGGCTACACCTTC. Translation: CACRGIYGYTF.

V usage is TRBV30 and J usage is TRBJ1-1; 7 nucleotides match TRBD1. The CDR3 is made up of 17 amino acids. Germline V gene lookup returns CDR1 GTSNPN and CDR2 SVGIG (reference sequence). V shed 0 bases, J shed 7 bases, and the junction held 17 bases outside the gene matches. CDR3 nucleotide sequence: TGTGCCTGGAGTGTACCTATCGGACAGGCCTCGTGGGGTGAAGCTTTCTTT. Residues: CAWSVPIGQASWGEAFF.

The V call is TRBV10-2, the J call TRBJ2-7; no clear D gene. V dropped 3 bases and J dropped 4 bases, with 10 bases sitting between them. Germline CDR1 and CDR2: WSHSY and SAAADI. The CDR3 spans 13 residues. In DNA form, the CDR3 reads TGCGCCAGCAGTGAACTCCCTCGATACGAGCAGTACTTC. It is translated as CASSELPRYEQYF.

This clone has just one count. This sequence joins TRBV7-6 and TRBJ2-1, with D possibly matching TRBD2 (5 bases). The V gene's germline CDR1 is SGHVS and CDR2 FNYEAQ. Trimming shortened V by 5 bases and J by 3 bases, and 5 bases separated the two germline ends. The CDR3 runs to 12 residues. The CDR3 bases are TGTGCCAGCAGCCGGGACTACAATGAGCAGTTCTTC. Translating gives CASSRDYNEQFF.

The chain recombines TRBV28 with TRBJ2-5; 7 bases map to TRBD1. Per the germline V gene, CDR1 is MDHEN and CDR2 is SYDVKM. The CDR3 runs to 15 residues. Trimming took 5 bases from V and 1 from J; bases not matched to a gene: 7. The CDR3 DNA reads TGTGCCAGCAGTCAAACAGGGGCAGGCCAAGAGACCCAGTACTTC. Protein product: CASSQTGAGQETQYF.

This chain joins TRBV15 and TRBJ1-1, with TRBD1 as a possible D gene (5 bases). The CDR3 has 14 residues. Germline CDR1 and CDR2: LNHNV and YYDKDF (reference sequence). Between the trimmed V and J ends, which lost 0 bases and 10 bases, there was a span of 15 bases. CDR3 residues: CATSRDINRGAAFF. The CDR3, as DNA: TGTGCCACCAGCAGAGATATCAATAGGGGAGCAGCTTTCTTT.

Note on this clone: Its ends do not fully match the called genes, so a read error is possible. CDR3 DNA sequence: TGTGCCACTAGATGGACAGAGGGGCGCTTC. Amino acid sequence: CATRWTEGRF. The V call is TRBV15, the J call TRBJ2-7; a possible D gene is TRBD1 (6 bases). Per germline, CDR1 LNHNV and CDR2 YYDKDF (reference sequence). This CDR3 contains 10 residues.

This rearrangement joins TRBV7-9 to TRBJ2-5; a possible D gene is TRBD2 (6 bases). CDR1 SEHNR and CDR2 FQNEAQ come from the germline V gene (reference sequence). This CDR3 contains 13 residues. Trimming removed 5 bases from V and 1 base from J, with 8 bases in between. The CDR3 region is CASSVTSQETQYF. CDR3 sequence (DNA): TGTGCCAGCAGCGTGACTAGCCAAGAGACCCAGTACTTC.

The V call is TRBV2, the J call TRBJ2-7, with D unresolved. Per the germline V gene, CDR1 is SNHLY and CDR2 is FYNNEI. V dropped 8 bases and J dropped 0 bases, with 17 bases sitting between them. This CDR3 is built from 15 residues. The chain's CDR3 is CASRRLVTGSYEQYF. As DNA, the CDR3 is TGTGCCAGCCGTAGGTTAGTAACTGGCTCCTACGAGCAGTACTTC.

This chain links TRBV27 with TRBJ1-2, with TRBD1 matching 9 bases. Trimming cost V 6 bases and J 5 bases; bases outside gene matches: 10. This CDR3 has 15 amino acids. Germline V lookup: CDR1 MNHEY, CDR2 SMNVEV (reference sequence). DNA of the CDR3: TGTGCCAGCAGCCACGGACAGGGGAGGAGTTATGGCTACACCTTC. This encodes CASSHGQGRSYGYTF.

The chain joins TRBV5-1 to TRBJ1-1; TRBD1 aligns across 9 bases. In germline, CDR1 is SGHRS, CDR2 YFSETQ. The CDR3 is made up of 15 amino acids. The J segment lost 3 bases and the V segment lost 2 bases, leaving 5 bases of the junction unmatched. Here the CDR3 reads CASSLYRGLDTEAFF. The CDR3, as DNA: TGCGCCAGCAGCTTATACAGGGGGCTGGACACTGAAGCTTTCTTT.

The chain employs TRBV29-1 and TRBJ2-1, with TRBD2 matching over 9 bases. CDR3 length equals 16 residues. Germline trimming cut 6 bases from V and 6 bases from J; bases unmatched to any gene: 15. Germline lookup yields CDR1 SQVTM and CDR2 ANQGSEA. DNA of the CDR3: TGCAGCGTCAGCGGGACTAGCCGATCGCGCTCCAATGAGCAGTTCTTC. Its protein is CSVSGTSRSRSNEQFF.

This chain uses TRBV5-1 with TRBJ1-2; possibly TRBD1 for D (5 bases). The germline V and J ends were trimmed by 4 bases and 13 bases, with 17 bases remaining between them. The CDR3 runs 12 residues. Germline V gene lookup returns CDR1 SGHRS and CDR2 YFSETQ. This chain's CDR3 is CASSPKTGIVTF. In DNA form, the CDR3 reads TGCGCCAGCAGCCCGAAAACAGGAATCGTCACCTTC.

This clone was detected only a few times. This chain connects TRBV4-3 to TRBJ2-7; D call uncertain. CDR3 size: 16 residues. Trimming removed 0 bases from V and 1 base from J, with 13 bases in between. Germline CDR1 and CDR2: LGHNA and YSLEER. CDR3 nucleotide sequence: TGCGCCAGCAGCCAAGATAGATGGGGTAGGTCCTACGAGCAGTACTTC. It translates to CASSQDRWGRSYEQYF.

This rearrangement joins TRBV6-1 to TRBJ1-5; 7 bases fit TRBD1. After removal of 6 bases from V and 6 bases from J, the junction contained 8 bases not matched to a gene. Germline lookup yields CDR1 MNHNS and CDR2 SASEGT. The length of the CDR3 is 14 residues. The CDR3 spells CASSLPGTVQPQHF. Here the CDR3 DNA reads TGTGCCAGCAGCCTCCCCGGGACAGTTCAGCCCCAGCATTTT.

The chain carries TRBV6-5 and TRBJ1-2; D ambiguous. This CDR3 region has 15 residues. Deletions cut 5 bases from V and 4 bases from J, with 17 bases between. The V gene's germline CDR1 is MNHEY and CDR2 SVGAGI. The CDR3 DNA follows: TGTGCCAGCAGTCCACCCCATCCCTGGGGCTATGGCTACACCTTC. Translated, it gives CASSPPHPWGYGYTF.

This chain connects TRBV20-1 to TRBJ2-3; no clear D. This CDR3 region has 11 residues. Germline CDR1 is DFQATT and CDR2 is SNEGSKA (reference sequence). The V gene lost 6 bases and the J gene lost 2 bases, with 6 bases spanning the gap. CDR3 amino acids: CSAQLTDTQYF. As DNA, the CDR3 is TGCAGTGCCCAACTCACAGATACGCAGTATTTT.

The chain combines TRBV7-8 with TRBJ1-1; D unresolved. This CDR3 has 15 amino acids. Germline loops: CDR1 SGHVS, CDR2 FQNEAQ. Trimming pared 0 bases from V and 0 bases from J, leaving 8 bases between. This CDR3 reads CASSLATQMNTEAFF. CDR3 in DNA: TGTGCCAGCAGCTTAGCAACCCAGATGAACACTGAAGCTTTCTTT.

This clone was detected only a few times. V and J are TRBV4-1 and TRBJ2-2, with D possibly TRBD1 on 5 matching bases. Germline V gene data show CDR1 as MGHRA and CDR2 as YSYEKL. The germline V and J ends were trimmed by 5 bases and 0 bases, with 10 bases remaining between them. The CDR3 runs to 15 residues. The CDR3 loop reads CASSYRSSNTGELFF. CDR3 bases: TGCGCCAGCAGCTACAGGTCCTCGAACACCGGGGAGCTGTTTTTT.

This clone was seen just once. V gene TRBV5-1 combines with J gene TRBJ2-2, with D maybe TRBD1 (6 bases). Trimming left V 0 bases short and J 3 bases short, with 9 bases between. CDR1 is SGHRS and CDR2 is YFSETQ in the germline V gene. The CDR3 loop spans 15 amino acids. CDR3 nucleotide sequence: TGCGCCAGCAGCTTGGGCAGGGGCGACACCGGGGAGCTGTTTTTT. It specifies CASSLGRGDTGELFF.

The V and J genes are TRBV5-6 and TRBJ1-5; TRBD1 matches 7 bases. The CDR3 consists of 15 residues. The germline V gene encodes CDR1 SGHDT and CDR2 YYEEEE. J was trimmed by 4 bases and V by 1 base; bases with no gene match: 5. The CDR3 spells CASSLWDRENQPQHF. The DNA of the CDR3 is TGTGCCAGCAGCTTGTGGGACAGAGAGAATCAGCCCCAGCATTTT.